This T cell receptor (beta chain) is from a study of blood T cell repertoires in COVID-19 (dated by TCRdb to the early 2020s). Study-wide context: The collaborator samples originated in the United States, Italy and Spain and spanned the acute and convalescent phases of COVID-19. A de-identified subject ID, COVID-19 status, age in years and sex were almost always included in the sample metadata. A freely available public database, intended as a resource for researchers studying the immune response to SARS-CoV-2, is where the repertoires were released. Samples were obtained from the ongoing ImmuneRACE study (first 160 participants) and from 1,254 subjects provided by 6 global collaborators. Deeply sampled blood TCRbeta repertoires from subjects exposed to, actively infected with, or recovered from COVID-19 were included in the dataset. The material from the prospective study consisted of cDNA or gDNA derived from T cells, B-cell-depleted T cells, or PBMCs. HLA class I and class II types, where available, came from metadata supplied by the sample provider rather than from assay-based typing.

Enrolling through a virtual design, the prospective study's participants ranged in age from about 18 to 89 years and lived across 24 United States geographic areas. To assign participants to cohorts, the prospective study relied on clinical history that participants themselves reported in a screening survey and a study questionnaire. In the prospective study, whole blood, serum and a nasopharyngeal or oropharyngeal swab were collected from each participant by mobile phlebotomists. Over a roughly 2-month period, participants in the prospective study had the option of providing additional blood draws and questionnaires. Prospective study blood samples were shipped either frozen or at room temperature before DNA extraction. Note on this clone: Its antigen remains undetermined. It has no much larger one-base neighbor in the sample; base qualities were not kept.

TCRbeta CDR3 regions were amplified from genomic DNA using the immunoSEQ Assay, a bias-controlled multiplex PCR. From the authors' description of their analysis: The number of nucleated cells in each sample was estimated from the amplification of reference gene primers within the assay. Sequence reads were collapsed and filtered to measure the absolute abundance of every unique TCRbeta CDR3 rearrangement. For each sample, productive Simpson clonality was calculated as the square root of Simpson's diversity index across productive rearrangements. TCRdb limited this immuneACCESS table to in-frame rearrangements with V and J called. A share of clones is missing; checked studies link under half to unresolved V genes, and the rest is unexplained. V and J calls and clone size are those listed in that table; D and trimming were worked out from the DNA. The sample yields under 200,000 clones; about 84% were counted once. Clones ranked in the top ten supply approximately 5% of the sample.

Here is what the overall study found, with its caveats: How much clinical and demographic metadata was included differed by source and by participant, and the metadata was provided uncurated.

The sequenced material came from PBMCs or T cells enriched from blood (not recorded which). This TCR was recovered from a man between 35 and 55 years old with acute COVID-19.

The CDR3 reads CASSFQGGGNQPQHF. The DNA reads TGTGCCAGCAGCTTCCAAGGGGGGGGCAATCAGCCCCAGCATTTT. Recombination linked TRBV11-3 to TRBJ1-5, with TRBD1 perhaps the D gene, on 6 matching bases. The cysteine opens and the phenylalanine closes a CDR3 of 15 amino acids. The kept DNA is CDR3 alone, 45 bases in frame from the first base. V is cut by 3 bases and J by 2 bases, and the space between the germline ends is 11 bases. Looking up the germline V gene yields CDR1 SGHNT and CDR2 YENEEA.